The 19 T cell receptor beta chains below all came from one sample that was sequenced in a study of blood T cell repertoires in COVID-19. The method was immunoSEQ multiplex PCR; TCRdb's version includes in-frame clones alone and lacks a portion of them. The table lists roughly 300,000 clones, 85% of them singletons. Input material: peripheral blood. These receptors were obtained from a human donor in a cohort sampled during active COVID-19.

This rearrangement joins TRBV6-5 to TRBJ2-5, with D possibly TRBD2 on 6 matching bases. This CDR3 contains 14 residues. CDR1 is MNHEY and CDR2 is SVGAGI in the germline V gene. Trimming pared 2 bases from V and 4 bases from J, leaving 11 bases between. The CDR3 reads CASSYAGRGETQYF. CDR3 coding DNA: TGTGCCAGCAGTTACGCGGGAAGGGGAGAGACCCAGTACTTC.

The J gene is TRBJ2-1, the V gene TRBV7-9, with 12 nucleotides matching TRBD2. V lost 5 bases, J lost 7 bases, and 6 bases stayed unmatched. Germline V gene data show CDR1 as SEHNR and CDR2 as FQNEAQ (reference sequence). This CDR3 comprises 15 residues. This CDR3 is CASSQTSGSRNEQFF. The DNA for the CDR3 is TGTGCCAGCAGCCAGACTAGCGGGAGTCGAAATGAGCAGTTCTTC.

This chain links TRBV14 with TRBJ2-1, with 8 bases fitting TRBD2. Germline CDR1 reads SGHDN; CDR2 reads FVKESK. The CDR3 sequence is 16 residues long. The ends lost 0 bases at V and 3 bases at J; junction bases unmatched: 4. The CDR3 loop is CASSQEGSGDYNEQFF. The CDR3 bases are TGTGCCAGCAGCCAAGAGGGTAGCGGGGACTACAATGAGCAGTTCTTC.

The V call is TRBV19, the J call TRBJ2-1, with 7 bases lining up with TRBD1. Germline lookup yields CDR1 LNHDA and CDR2 SQIVND (reference sequence). The length of the CDR3 is 15 residues. J was trimmed by 0 bases and V by 5 bases; bases with no gene match: 4. CDR3 bases: TGTGCCAGTAGTGAGGGACAGAGCTCCTACAATGAGCAGTTCTTC. Protein product: CASSEGQSSYNEQFF.

This chain connects TRBV12-3 or TRBV12-4 to TRBJ2-7; D gene unclear. V was clipped by 2 bases and J by 4 bases, with 9 bases between them. The CDR3 totals 13 residues. In nucleotides, the CDR3 is TGTGCCAGCAGTTTAAGTTCGCGTTACGAGCAGTACTTC. Residues: CASSLSSRYEQYF.

The chain is built from TRBV7-2 and TRBJ2-2; D remains ambiguous. CDR1 and CDR2 from the germline V gene are SGHTA and FQGNSA. V was pared by 1 base and J by 1 base, with 10 bases between. This CDR3 has 16 amino acids. CDR3 sequence: CASSLVVAENTGELFF. Written as DNA, the CDR3 is TGTGCCAGCAGCTTAGTAGTTGCGGAGAACACCGGGGAGCTGTTTTTT.

V and J are TRBV28 and TRBJ2-3; 9 bases map to TRBD2. Germline V gene data show CDR1 as MDHEN and CDR2 as SYDVKM. The V and J ends lost 4 bases and 8 bases, in that order; junction bases with no gene match: 19. The CDR3 is made up of 18 amino acids. The CDR3 DNA follows: TGTGCCAGCAGTTCCCCCAGCTGGGGCGGGAGGGCCGTCGGTACGCAGTATTTT. Amino acid sequence: CASSSPSWGGRAVGTQYF.

The chain carries TRBV5-4 and TRBJ2-7, with 9 bases that match TRBD1. The CDR3 spans 17 residues. The V gene end was trimmed by 4 bases and the J gene end by 3 bases; junction bases not matched to a gene: 14. Germline V gene sequence: CDR1 SGHNT, CDR2 YYREEE (reference sequence). In DNA form, the CDR3 reads TGTGCCAGCAGCAGTCGTGATCCGGGACAGGGTGGCTACGAGCAGTACTTC. This translates into CASSSRDPGQGGYEQYF.

The chain uses TRBV20-1 and TRBJ2-2; D remains ambiguous. Germline lookup yields CDR1 DFQATT and CDR2 SNEGSKA (reference sequence). This CDR3 contains 11 residues. The V gene lost 2 bases and the J gene lost 6 bases, with 4 bases spanning the gap. The CDR3 reads CSARQAGELFF. The CDR3 nucleotides are TGCAGTGCTAGACAGGCCGGGGAGCTGTTTTTT.

The sample holds one count of this clone. The V and J genes are TRBV9 and TRBJ2-2, with TRBD2 matching over 11 bases. V trimming: 4 bases; J trimming: 2 bases; junction bases outside the gene matches: 10. Germline V gives CDR1 SGDLS, CDR2 YYNGEE. The CDR3 extends over 18 amino acids. The CDR3 here is CASSTHLLAGGNTGELFF. For the CDR3, the DNA is TGTGCCAGCAGCACCCACCTCCTAGCGGGGGGAAACACCGGGGAGCTGTTTTTT.

The chain combines TRBV29-1 with TRBJ1-2; 7 nucleotides match TRBD1. Germline V CDR1 and CDR2: SQVTM, ANQGSEA. V lost 3 bases to trimming and J lost 4 bases; unmatched junction nucleotides: 8. This CDR3 has 14 amino acids. The DNA for the CDR3 is TGCAGCGTTGAGGATCTAGGGACAGCCTATGGCTACACCTTC. Amino acid sequence: CSVEDLGTAYGYTF.

The genes are TRBV7-2 and TRBJ2-2; the match to TRBD2 covers 13 bases. After removal of 5 bases from V and 2 bases from J, the junction contained 5 bases not matched to a gene. Germline assignment: CDR1 SGHTA and CDR2 FQGNSA. This CDR3 comprises 17 residues. CDR3 sequence (DNA): TGTGCCAGCAGCCTCGGGACTAGCGGGAAAAACACCGGGGAGCTGTTTTTT. It yields the protein CASSLGTSGKNTGELFF.

The chain has TRBV6-6 and TRBJ2-3, with 8 positions matching TRBD2. Germline V gene data show CDR1 as MNHNY and CDR2 as SVGAGI (reference sequence). This CDR3 spans 14 amino acids. J gave up 2 bases and V 9 bases, and 7 bases lay outside the gene matches. The CDR3 region has the DNA TGTGCCAGTTCCCCCGGACTAGCCACAGATACGCAGTATTTT. Translating gives CASSPGLATDTQYF.

The J gene is TRBJ2-1, the V gene TRBV11-2, with 8 bases identical to TRBD2. Germline V gene data show CDR1 as SGHAT and CDR2 as FQNNGV. V lost 3 bases and J lost 7; bases outside the gene matches: 2. The CDR3 extends over 13 amino acids. The CDR3 here is CASSFGGGNEQFF. CDR3 bases: TGTGCCAGCAGCTTCGGGGGGGGGAATGAGCAGTTCTTC.

This rearrangement joins TRBV27 to TRBJ1-2; TRBD1 matches at 7 bases. CDR1 MNHEY and CDR2 SMNVEV come from the germline V gene (reference sequence). Losses at the gene ends were 5 bases for V and 8 bases for J; bases not matched to a gene: 5. The CDR3 runs to 12 residues. Here the CDR3 reads CASSRQGWGYTF. The CDR3 DNA reads as TGTGCCAGCAGTCGACAGGGATGGGGCTACACCTTC.

This chain links TRBV9 with TRBJ2-7; weak D call: TRBD2 (6 bases). The germline gives CDR1 SGDLS, CDR2 YYNGEE. V was clipped by 6 bases and J by 2 bases, with 21 bases between them. The CDR3 sequence is 16 residues long. The CDR3 reads CASTPRPGVATYEQYF. The CDR3 region has the DNA TGTGCCAGCACCCCTCGACCGGGAGTTGCCACCTACGAGCAGTACTTC.

This chain uses TRBV19 with TRBJ1-1; weak D call: TRBD1 (5 bases). This CDR3 is 14 amino acids long. The ends were cut back, 2 bases at V and 1 base at J, with 8 bases in the middle. From germline, CDR1 is LNHDA and CDR2 SQIVND (reference sequence). The CDR3 bases are TGTGCCAGTAGTATAATGGGGGGGAACACTGAAGCTTTCTTT. Translating gives CASSIMGGNTEAFF.

This chain uses TRBV18 with TRBJ1-1; TRBD1 matches 7 bases. Per germline, CDR1 KGHSH and CDR2 LQKENI. The junction had 6 bases not matched to a gene; V was cut back by 5 bases and J by 0 bases. The CDR3 has 15 residues. The CDR3 DNA reads TGTGCCAGCTCAGTACCAGGGGGAATGAACACTGAAGCTTTCTTT. The encoded protein is CASSVPGGMNTEAFF.

The genes are TRBV6-2 or TRBV6-3 and TRBJ2-3, with a possible D match to TRBD2 (6 bases). CDR3 length: 14 amino acids. The germline V gene has CDR1 MNHEY and CDR2 SVGEGT. V was trimmed by 4 bases and J by 3 bases, leaving 11 bases between them. The chain's CDR3 is CASSSFGTTDTQYF. The CDR3 nucleotides read TGTGCCAGCAGTTCCTTCGGGACTACAGATACGCAGTATTTT.